Here is one TCR beta chain with its context. The junction departs from germline at one end; a sequencing error may be responsible. The CDR3 runs 13 residues. Germline V gene lookup returns CDR1 SEHNR and CDR2 FQNEAQ (reference sequence). The data were obtained in a study of T cell changes during pregnancy in multiple sclerosis. The data were produced by immunoSEQ multiplex PCR, yet TCRdb's version contains in-frame clones alone and is incomplete. The table has 40,000 or so clones, 75% to 95% seen once. Material: CD8+ T cells from peripheral blood mononuclear cells, obtained before pregnancy. The clonotype comes from a female donor with multiple sclerosis, enrolled in a pregnancy study. The rearrangement links TRBV7-9 to TRBJ2-5; 8 bases line up with TRBD1. CDR3 nucleotide sequence: TGTGCCAGCAGCCCAAGCCTCCGGGACAGGATGGACTTC. As protein: CASSPSLRDRMDF.